Below are 2 T cell receptor beta chains sequenced from a single sample in a study of post-analysis software for immune sequencing data (dated by TCRdb to about 2015). Broad study findings and their caveats: Significantly higher frequencies in patients than in controls were found for about five TRBV segments, including TRBV5-6, TRBV5-1 and TRBV20-1.

The library relied on PCR. Sequencing was performed on an Illumina HiSeq 2500. Unique molecular identifiers were incorporated into TCR beta cDNA libraries to reduce PCR and sequencing biases. TCRdb reprocessed the public reads (quality trimming at Q25 with fastp, clone calling with MiXCR) and kept in-frame beta chains. Rows matching on CDR3 protein sequence are summarized as one entry with the most common DNA and genes. The sample table lists a few hundred thousand distinct CDR3 sequences, about a third of them with a count of one. The leading ten clones occupy roughly 13% of the sample. These receptors have no known antigen. Sample: blood. These receptor sequences come from a girl aged 5 to 17 with multiple sclerosis.

The genes are TRBV6-6 and TRBJ2-7; TRBD1 aligns across 9 bases. The germline gives CDR1 MNHNY, CDR2 SVGAGI (reference sequence). CDR3 size: 17 residues. The trim removed 7 bases at V and 4 bases at J, leaving 17 bases unmatched. CDR3 DNA: TGTGCCAGCACCCCATTCTTTCCGGGACAGGGAGATTACGAGCAGTACTTC. It yields the protein CASTPFFPGQGDYEQYF.

This clonotype was seen a handful of times. The chain uses TRBV5-1 and TRBJ2-7; a possible D gene is TRBD2 (5 bases). Germline CDR1 is SGHRS and CDR2 is YFSETQ. The CDR3 has 14 residues. V lost 4 bases and J 2 bases, leaving 13 bases between the germline ends. CDR3 protein: CASSLTQEAYEQYF. The CDR3, as DNA: TGCGCCAGCAGCCTTACCCAGGAGGCCTACGAGCAGTACTTC.